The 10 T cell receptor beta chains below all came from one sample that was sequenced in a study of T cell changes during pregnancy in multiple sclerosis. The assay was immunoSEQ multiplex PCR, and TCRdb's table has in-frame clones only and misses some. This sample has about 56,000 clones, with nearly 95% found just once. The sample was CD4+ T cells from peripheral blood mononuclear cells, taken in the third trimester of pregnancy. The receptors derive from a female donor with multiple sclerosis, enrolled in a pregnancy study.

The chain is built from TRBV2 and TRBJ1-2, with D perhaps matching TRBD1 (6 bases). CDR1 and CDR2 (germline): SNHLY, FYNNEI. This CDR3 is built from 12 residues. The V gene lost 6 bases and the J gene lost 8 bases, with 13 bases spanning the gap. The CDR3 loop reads CASSQTGIGYTF. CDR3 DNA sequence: TGTGCCAGCAGCCAAACAGGGATCGGCTACACCTTC.

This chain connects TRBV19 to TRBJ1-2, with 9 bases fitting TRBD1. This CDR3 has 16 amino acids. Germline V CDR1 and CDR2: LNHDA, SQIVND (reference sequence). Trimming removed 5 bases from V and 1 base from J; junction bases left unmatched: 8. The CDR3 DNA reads TGTGCCAGTAGTGCGACCCGGGACAGGGATAACTATGGCTACACCTTC. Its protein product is CASSATRDRDNYGYTF.

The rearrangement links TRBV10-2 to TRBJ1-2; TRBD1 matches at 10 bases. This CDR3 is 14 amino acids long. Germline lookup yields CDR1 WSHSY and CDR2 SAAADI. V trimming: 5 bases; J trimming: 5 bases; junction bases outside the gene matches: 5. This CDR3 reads CASSQTGGDYGYTF. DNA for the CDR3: TGCGCCAGCAGTCAGACAGGGGGCGATTATGGCTACACCTTC.

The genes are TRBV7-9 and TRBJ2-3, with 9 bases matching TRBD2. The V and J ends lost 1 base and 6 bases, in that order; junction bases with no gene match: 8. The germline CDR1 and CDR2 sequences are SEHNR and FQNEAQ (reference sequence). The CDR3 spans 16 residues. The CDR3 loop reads CASSLERGASRDTQYF. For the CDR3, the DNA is TGTGCCAGCAGCTTAGAGCGGGGGGCGAGCAGGGATACGCAGTATTTT. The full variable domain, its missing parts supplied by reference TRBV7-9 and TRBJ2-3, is DTGVSQNPRHKITKRGQNVTFRCDPISEHNRLYWYRQTLGQGPEFLTYFQNEAQLEKSRLLSDRFSAERPKGSFSTLEIQRTEQGDSAMYLCASSLERGASRDTQYFGPGTRLTVL.

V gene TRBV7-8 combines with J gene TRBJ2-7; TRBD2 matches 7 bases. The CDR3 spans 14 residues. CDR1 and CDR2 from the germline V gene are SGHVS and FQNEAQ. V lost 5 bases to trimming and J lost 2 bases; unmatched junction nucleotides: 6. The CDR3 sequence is CASSTSAGAYEQYF. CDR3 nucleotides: TGTGCCAGCAGCACATCGGCGGGGGCCTACGAGCAGTACTTC.

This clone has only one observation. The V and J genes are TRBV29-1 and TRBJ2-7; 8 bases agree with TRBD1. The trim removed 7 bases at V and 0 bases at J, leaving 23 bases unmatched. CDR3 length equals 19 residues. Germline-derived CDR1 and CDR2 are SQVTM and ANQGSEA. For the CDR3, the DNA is TGCAGCGATTTCCGGGACAGAGTCTTTCAGGGGGCCCCCTCCTACGAGCAGTACTTC. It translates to CSDFRDRVFQGAPSYEQYF.

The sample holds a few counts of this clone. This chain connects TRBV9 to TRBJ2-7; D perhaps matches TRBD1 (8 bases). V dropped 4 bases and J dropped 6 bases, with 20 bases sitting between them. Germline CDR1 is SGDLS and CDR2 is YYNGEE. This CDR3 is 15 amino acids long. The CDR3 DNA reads TGTGCCAGCAGCCTACAGGGGGGGGCAGGAGGCGAGCAGTACTTC. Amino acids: CASSLQGGAGGEQYF.

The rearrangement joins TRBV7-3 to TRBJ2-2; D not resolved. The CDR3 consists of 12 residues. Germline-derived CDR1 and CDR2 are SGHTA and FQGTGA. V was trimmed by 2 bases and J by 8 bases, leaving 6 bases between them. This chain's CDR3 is CASSLGQGELFF. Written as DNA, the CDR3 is TGTGCCAGCAGCTTAGGGCAGGGGGAGCTGTTTTTT.

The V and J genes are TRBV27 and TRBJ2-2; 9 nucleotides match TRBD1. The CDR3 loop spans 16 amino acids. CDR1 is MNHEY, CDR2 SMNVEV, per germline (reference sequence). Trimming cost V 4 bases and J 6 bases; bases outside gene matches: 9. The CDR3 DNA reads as TGTGCCAGCAGTTCTACAGGGGGCGCATTAGCCGGGGAGCTGTTTTTT. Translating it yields CASSSTGGALAGELFF.

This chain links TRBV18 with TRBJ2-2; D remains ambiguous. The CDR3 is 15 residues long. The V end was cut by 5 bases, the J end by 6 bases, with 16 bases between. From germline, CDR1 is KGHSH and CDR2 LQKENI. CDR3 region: CASSENSRTAGELFF. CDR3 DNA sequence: TGTGCCAGCTCAGAGAACAGCCGAACGGCCGGGGAGCTGTTTTTT.